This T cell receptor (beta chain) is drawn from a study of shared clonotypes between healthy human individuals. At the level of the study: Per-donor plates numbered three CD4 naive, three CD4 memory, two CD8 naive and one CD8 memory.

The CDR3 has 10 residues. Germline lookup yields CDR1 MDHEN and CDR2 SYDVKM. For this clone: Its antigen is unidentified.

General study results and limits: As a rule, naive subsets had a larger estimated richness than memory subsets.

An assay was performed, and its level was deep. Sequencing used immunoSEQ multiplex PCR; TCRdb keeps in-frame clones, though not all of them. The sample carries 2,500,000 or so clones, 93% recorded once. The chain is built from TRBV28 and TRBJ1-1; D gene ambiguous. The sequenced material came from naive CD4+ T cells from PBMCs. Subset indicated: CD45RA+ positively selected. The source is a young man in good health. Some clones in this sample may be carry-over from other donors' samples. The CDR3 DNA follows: TGTGTTTCGCCCCAGGATGAAGCTTTCTTT. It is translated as CVSPQDEAFF. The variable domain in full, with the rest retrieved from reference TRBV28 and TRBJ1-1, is DVKVTQSSRYLVKRTGEKVFLECVQDMDHENMFWYRQDPGLGLRLIYFSYDVKMKEKGDIPEGYSVSREKKERFSLILESASTNQTSMYLCVSPQDEAFFGQGTRLTVV.